A selection of T cell receptor beta chains follows, all from one sample in a study of blood T cell repertoires in COVID-19. The protocol was immunoSEQ multiplex PCR, while the TCRdb copy is restricted to in-frame clones and leaves out a portion. This sample has 100,000 to 150,000 clones; roughly 90% occur once, and the top ten carry about 1%. Sequencing input: peripheral blood. These receptor sequences come from an elderly woman with acute or convalescent COVID-19. Each CDR3 is given with its conserved first and last residue. D genes are given only for firm matches. Not every row has a clone size; where given, it reads once, few, many or a size class.

V	D	J	size	DNA	CDR3
TRBV29-1	TRBD1	TRBJ1-5	NA	TGCAGCGCCGTAACCACAGGGGGAGGTAGCAATCAGCCCCAGCATTTT	CSAVTTGGGSNQPQHF
TRBV6-6	NA	TRBJ2-3	NA	TGTGCCAGCAGTTACTCGTCGGATACGCAGTATTTT	CASSYSSDTQYF
TRBV4-1	TRBD1	TRBJ1-1	NA	TGCGCCAGCAGCCCCAATTCCCGGGACAGGGTCGAAGCTTTCTTT	CASSPNSRDRVEAFF
TRBV6-5	NA	TRBJ1-6	NA	TGTGCCAGCAGGACAGTTCGTGATAATTCACCCCTCCACTTT	CASRTVRDNSPLHF
TRBV7-9	TRBD2	TRBJ2-3	NA	TGTGCCAGCAGCCGGACTAGCGGGAGCACAGATACGCAGTATTTT	CASSRTSGSTDTQYF
TRBV2	NA	TRBJ2-1	NA	TGTGCCAGCAGTGAACCCCGGGGGGCCGGACGGAATGAGCAGTTCTTC	CASSEPRGAGRNEQFF
TRBV7-6	NA	TRBJ1-5	NA	TGTGCCAGCAGCTTAGCAGGGAGATATAGCAATCAGCCCCAGCATTTT	CASSLAGRYSNQPQHF
TRBV2	TRBD1	TRBJ2-7	NA	TGTGCCAGCAGTGAGGGGACAGCCGCTAGGAGCGAGCAGTACTTC	CASSEGTAARSEQYF
TRBV4-1	TRBD1	TRBJ1-1	once	TGCGCCAGCAGCCAACTGACAGGGTACGCTGAAGCTTTCTTT	CASSQLTGYAEAFF
TRBV19	TRBD2	TRBJ2-5	NA	TGTGCCAGTAGTCGACTAGCGGGGGTGCAAGAGACCCAGTACTTC	CASSRLAGVQETQYF
TRBV7-8	NA	TRBJ1-5	NA	TGTGCCAGCAGCTTAGAGGGGCTTCAGCCCCAGCATTTT	CASSLEGLQPQHF
TRBV5-5	NA	TRBJ1-5	NA	TGTGCCAGCAGCTTGGGACTTACCTCCAATCAGCCCCAGCATTTT	CASSLGLTSNQPQHF
TRBV24-1	NA	TRBJ1-2	NA	TGTGCCACCAGTGAACCTAATACAGGGAACTATGGCTACACCTTC	CATSEPNTGNYGYTF
TRBV9	TRBD1	TRBJ1-2	NA	TGTGCCAGCAGCCCACAGGGGGAGTGGGGTAGCTATGGCTACACCTTC	CASSPQGEWGSYGYTF
TRBV2	TRBD1	TRBJ1-4	NA	TGTGCCAGCAGGGATGGGGACAGGTCGGGTGAAAAACTGTTTTTT	CASRDGDRSGEKLFF
TRBV6-6	NA	TRBJ2-2	few	TGTGCCAGCACAAGACTGGAGAGCGGGGAGCTGTTTTTT	CASTRLESGELFF
TRBV6-6	NA	TRBJ1-2	NA	TGTGCCAGCAGAACTACAGGGACGGTCACCTTC	CASRTTGTVTF